The rows below give T cell receptor beta chains drawn from one sample of a study of shared clonotypes between healthy human individuals. Method: immunoSEQ multiplex PCR; TCRdb's copy keeps in-frame clones and lacks some. The data show roughly 720,000 clones, about 90% seen once. The sequenced sample was memory CD8+ T cells from PBMCs. The receptors originated from a young man in good health. Some clones in this sample may be carry-over from other donors' samples. CDR3s include the opening cysteine and the closing phenylalanine or tryptophan. A D gene is named only where the DNA matches it firmly.

CDR3: CASSVGGKGEQYF
DNA: TGTGCCAGCAGCGTAGGCGGGAAGGGCGAGCAGTACTTC
V: TRBV9
D: NA
J: TRBJ2-7

CDR3: CASTWMTSYNTEAFF
DNA: TGTGCCAGCACCTGGATGACAAGTTATAACACTGAAGCTTTCTTT
V: TRBV28
D: NA
J: TRBJ1-1

CDR3: CAWSVGTSGYYEQYF
DNA: TGTGCCTGGAGTGTGGGGACTAGCGGTTACTACGAGCAGTACTTC
V: TRBV30
D: TRBD2
J: TRBJ2-7

CDR3: CASSQDGRAFSNEQFF
DNA: TGCGCCAGCAGCCAAGATGGGCGAGCATTCAGTAATGAGCAGTTCTTC
V: TRBV4-3
D: NA
J: TRBJ2-1

CDR3: CASSSRGRDYGYTF
DNA: TGTGCCAGTAGCTCCAGGGGGCGGGACTATGGCTACACCTTC
V: TRBV19
D: TRBD1
J: TRBJ1-2

CDR3: CASSMTGQGALSRYTGELFF
DNA: TGTGCCAGTAGTATGACGGGACAGGGGGCTCTGTCGCGGTACACCGGGGAGCTGTTTTTT
V: TRBV19
D: TRBD1
J: TRBJ2-2

CDR3: CASRGEFGEQYF
DNA: TGTGCCAGCAGAGGCGAATTCGGGGAGCAGTACTTC
V: TRBV7-9
D: NA
J: TRBJ2-7

CDR3: CASSLAITWDTEGNEQFF
DNA: TGTGCCAGCAGCTTAGCGATAACGTGGGACACGGAAGGTAATGAGCAGTTCTTC
V: TRBV7-2
D: NA
J: TRBJ2-1

CDR3: CASSSPSGRGNEQFF
DNA: TGTGCCAGCAGCTCCCCCAGCGGGAGGGGGAATGAGCAGTTCTTC
V: TRBV4-2
D: TRBD2
J: TRBJ2-1

CDR3: CASRGTANEKLFF
DNA: TGTGCCAGCAGGGGGACAGCTAATGAAAAACTGTTTTTT
V: TRBV6-5
D: TRBD1
J: TRBJ1-4

CDR3: CASSPWDNGNTEAFF
DNA: TGTGCCAGCAGCCCGTGGGACAACGGGAACACTGAAGCTTTCTTT
V: TRBV7-9
D: NA
J: TRBJ1-1

CDR3: CASSVGRESPYEQYF
DNA: TGTGCCAGCAGCGTAGGGCGGGAGAGTCCCTACGAGCAGTACTTC
V: TRBV9
D: TRBD2
J: TRBJ2-7